Listed here are 20 T cell receptor beta chains from one sample, sequenced in a study of identical twins. In TCRdb, the 5' RACE reads were re-called with MiXCR into one record per CDR3 protein. The data hold hundreds of thousands of distinct CDR3 sequences, with under 10% observed a single time. These same data were also listed under a study on yellow fever vaccine responses in identical twins.

The sequenced material came from memory (CD45RO+) T cells sorted from blood. These receptors came from a woman aged 18-29 years in good health.

This clonotype occurred many times. This sequence joins TRBV5-1 and TRBJ2-6; the D gene is possibly TRBD2 (5 bases). This CDR3 comprises 16 residues. Trimming removed 4 bases from V and 0 bases from J, with 11 bases in between. Germline-derived CDR1 and CDR2 are SGHRS and YFSETQ. CDR3 sequence: CASSTGLDSGANVLTF. CDR3 nucleotides: TGCGCCAGCAGCACCGGACTGGACTCTGGGGCCAACGTCCTGACTTTC.

This clonotype was detected ten times or more. In DNA form, the CDR3 reads TGTGCCAGCAGTCTTCGAGGGTGGGCTGAGAATGAGCAGTTCTTC. The encoded protein is CASSLRGWAENEQFF. The J gene is TRBJ2-1, the V gene TRBV12-3 or TRBV12-4, with a tentative D call TRBD2 (5 bases). The length of the CDR3 is 15 residues. V was shortened by 5 bases and J by 7 bases, with 18 bases between the two germline ends.

This clonotype was counted ten times or more. As DNA, the CDR3 is TGTGCCAGCAGCTTGGCAGGGGGCGAGTCAACAGATACGCAGTATTTT. It encodes CASSLAGGESTDTQYF. The chain couples TRBV5-6 to TRBJ2-3, with 8 bases identical to TRBD1. V was pared by 0 bases and J by 3 bases, with 6 bases of the junction left unmatched. This CDR3 has 16 residues. Germline CDR1 reads SGHDT; CDR2 reads YYEEEE.

V usage is TRBV9 and J usage is TRBJ2-2, with a possible D match to TRBD1 (6 bases). The CDR3 has 15 residues. CDR1 SGDLS and CDR2 YYNGEE come from the germline V gene. Trimming stripped 1 base from V and 4 bases from J, with 11 bases between. DNA for the CDR3: TGTGCCAGCAGCGTACAGGGGACCTTCACCGGGGAGCTGTTTTTT. Translated, it gives CASSVQGTFTGELFF.

In its sample, this clonotype was seen many times. As DNA, the CDR3 is TGTGCCAGCACCCCGTTCCAGAGTGGTGAAAAACTGTTTTTT. This sequence encodes CASTPFQSGEKLFF. The chain joins TRBV28 to TRBJ1-4; D call uncertain. This CDR3 has 14 amino acids. Germline V gene data show CDR1 as MDHEN and CDR2 as SYDVKM. Trimming took 7 bases from V and 7 from J, leaving 16 bases between them. Full variable domain (missing parts from reference TRBV28 and TRBJ1-4): DVKVTQSSRYLVKRTGEKVFLECVQDMDHENMFWYRQDPGLGLRLIYFSYDVKMKEKGDIPEGYSVSREKKERFSLILESASTNQTSMYLCASTPFQSGEKLFFGSGTQLSVL.

The rearrangement joins TRBV9 to TRBJ2-5; D remains unclear. Trimming left V 0 bases short and J 2 bases short, with 8 bases between. This CDR3 is 14 amino acids long. Germline assignment: CDR1 SGDLS and CDR2 YYNGEE. The CDR3 DNA reads as TGTGCCAGCAGCGTAGGAGGCATTCAAGAGACCCAGTACTTC. It encodes CASSVGGIQETQYF.

The CDR3 protein is CASSQEPSGTGANVLTF. The CDR3 nucleotides are TGCGCCAGCAGCCAAGAGCCGTCGGGGACTGGGGCCAACGTCCTGACTTTC. This chain joins TRBV4-3 and TRBJ2-6; maybe TRBD2 (5 bases). CDR1 and CDR2 from the germline V gene are LGHNA and YSLEER. The length of the CDR3 is 17 residues. Trimming took off 0 bases at V and 2 bases at J, with 11 bases between the two ends.

This clonotype was counted a few times. CDR3 nucleotide sequence: TGTGCCAGCAGGACAGGGACAGACTATGGCTACACCTTC. It is translated as CASRTGTDYGYTF. V and J are TRBV6-2 or TRBV6-3 and TRBJ1-2, with 7 bases fitting TRBD1. CDR1 is MNHEY, CDR2 SVGEGT, per germline. Unmatched junction bases numbered 4, after V lost 6 bases and J lost 3 bases. The CDR3 consists of 13 residues.

This clonotype was counted a few times. V is TRBV14 and J is TRBJ2-2; 12 bases agree with TRBD2. Unmatched junction bases numbered 12, after V lost 4 bases and J lost 3 bases. CDR3 size: 19 residues. The V gene's germline CDR1 is SGHDN and CDR2 FVKESK. The CDR3 protein is CASSRRSGLAGKDTGELFF. The CDR3 coding sequence is TGTGCCAGCAGCCGTCGCAGCGGACTAGCGGGAAAGGACACCGGGGAGCTGTTTTTT.

The rearrangement joins TRBV5-5 to TRBJ2-7; the match to TRBD1 covers 7 bases. V lost 4 bases and J lost 6; bases outside the gene matches: 13. This CDR3 has 15 residues. Germline CDR1 reads SGHKS; CDR2 reads YYEKEE (reference sequence). CDR3 sequence (DNA): TGTGCCAGCAGCAAAGGCCAGGGGGTAGGAGGCGAGCAGTACTTC. Protein sequence: CASSKGQGVGGEQYF.

This clonotype was detected many times. The chain is built from TRBV29-1 and TRBJ2-1; a weak D match, TRBD1 (6 bases). CDR3 length: 13 residues. Germline CDR1 reads SQVTM; CDR2 reads ANQGSEA. V was clipped by 3 bases and J by 9 bases, with 15 bases between them. The CDR3 is CSVDRGSGAEQFF. CDR3 DNA: TGCAGCGTTGATAGGGGGAGTGGGGCTGAGCAGTTCTTC.

This rearrangement joins TRBV6-1 to TRBJ2-3, with D perhaps TRBD2 (5 bases). The CDR3 has 14 residues. Germline V gene sequence: CDR1 MNHNS, CDR2 SASEGT. Trimming stripped 3 bases from V and 4 bases from J, with 11 bases between. The CDR3 DNA sequence: TGTGCCAGCAGTGAGGGATCGGAGGCAGATACGCAGTATTTT. Encoded protein: CASSEGSEADTQYF.

Ten or more counts support this clonotype. The V and J genes are TRBV5-1 and TRBJ2-2; 7 bases match TRBD1. This CDR3 is built from 16 residues. J lost 0 bases, V lost 2 bases, and 4 bases had no gene match. Germline V gives CDR1 SGHRS, CDR2 YFSETQ. For the CDR3, the DNA is TGCGCCAGCAGCTTATGGACAGGTTCGAACACCGGGGAGCTGTTTTTT. This codes for CASSLWTGSNTGELFF.

Many counts were recorded for this clonotype. The J gene is TRBJ2-3, the V gene TRBV20-1; 10 bases are shared with TRBD2. Looked up from germline, CDR1 is DFQATT and CDR2 is SNEGSKA (reference sequence). CDR3 length: 14 residues. After removal of 1 base from V and 6 bases from J, the junction contained 4 bases not matched to a gene. For the CDR3, the DNA is TGCAGTGCTAGAGGCAGCGGGGGGGCGGATACGCAGTATTTT. Encoded protein: CSARGSGGADTQYF.

This clonotype was picked up many times. The chain combines TRBV6-5 with TRBJ1-1, with a possible D match to TRBD1 (6 bases). Between the trimmed V and J ends, which lost 9 bases and 0 bases, there was a span of 8 bases. CDR1 is MNHEY, CDR2 SVGAGI, per germline. This CDR3 is built from 12 residues. CDR3 in DNA: TGTGCCAGTACAGGGTTGAACACTGAAGCTTTCTTT. Protein product: CASTGLNTEAFF.

This clonotype was observed at least ten times. The rearrangement joins TRBV29-1 to TRBJ2-3; 9 bases map to TRBD1. V shed 7 bases and J 4 bases; nucleotides not matched to a gene: 3. Germline V lookup: CDR1 SQVTM, CDR2 ANQGSEA. The CDR3 covers 12 residues. The CDR3 spells CSGRQGADTQYF. Here the CDR3 DNA reads TGCAGCGGAAGACAGGGGGCAGATACGCAGTATTTT.

Concerning this clonotype: Possible read error: a much larger clone is one base away. The V call is TRBV7-8, the J call TRBJ2-1; D is perhaps TRBD1 (5 bases). Per germline, CDR1 SGHVS and CDR2 FQNEAQ. The CDR3 spans 15 residues. V lost 2 bases to trimming and J lost 2 bases, with 10 bases between them. DNA of the CDR3: TGTGCCAGCAGCTTAAAAAAGGGGACCTACAATGAGCAGTTCTTC. Its translation is CASSLKKGTYNEQFF.

This clonotype was picked up a small number of times. The CDR3 DNA is TGTGCCAGCAGCTTTCAGCGAGAAAAACTGTTTTTT. Protein sequence: CASSFQREKLFF. The chain has TRBV11-2 and TRBJ1-4, with D unclear. Trimming stripped 3 bases from V and 8 bases from J, with 7 bases between. This CDR3 spans 12 amino acids. Per the germline V gene, CDR1 is SGHAT and CDR2 is FQNNGV.

This clonotype was found many times. The CDR3 DNA reads TGCAGCGGAACGGACAGTGCCTACGAGCAGTACTTC. Encoded protein: CSGTDSAYEQYF. The V and J genes are TRBV29-1 and TRBJ2-7; D may be TRBD1 (6 bases). In germline, CDR1 is SQVTM, CDR2 ANQGSEA. This CDR3 has 12 residues. V gave up 7 bases and J gave up 2 bases, with 12 bases separating them.

This clonotype was found many times. The chain is built from TRBV14 and TRBJ1-6; D unclear. CDR3 length: 13 amino acids. Germline V CDR1 and CDR2: SGHDN, FVKESK. Between the trimmed V and J ends, which lost 4 bases and 8 bases, there was a span of 9 bases. The CDR3 protein is CASSPELYSPLHF. CDR3 sequence (DNA): TGTGCCAGCAGCCCAGAACTCTATTCACCCCTCCACTTT.